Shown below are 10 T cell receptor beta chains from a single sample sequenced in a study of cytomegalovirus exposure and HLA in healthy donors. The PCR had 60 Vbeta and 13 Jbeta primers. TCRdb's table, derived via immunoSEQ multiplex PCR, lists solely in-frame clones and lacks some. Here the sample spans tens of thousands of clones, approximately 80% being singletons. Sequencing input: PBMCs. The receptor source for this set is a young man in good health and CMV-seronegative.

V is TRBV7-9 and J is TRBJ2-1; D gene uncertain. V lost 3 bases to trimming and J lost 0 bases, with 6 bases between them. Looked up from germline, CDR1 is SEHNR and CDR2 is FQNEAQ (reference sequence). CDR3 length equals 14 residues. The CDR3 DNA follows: TGTGCCAGCAGCTTCTCGGGCTCCTACAATGAGCAGTTCTTC. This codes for CASSFSGSYNEQFF.

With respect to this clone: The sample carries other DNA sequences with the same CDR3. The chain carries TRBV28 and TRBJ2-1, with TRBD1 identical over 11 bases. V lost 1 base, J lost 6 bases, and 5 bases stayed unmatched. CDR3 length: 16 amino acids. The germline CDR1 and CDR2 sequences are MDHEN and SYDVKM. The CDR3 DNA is TGTGCCAGCAGTTTATCATGGACAGGGGGCGTCAATGAGCAGTTCTTC. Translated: CASSLSWTGGVNEQFF.

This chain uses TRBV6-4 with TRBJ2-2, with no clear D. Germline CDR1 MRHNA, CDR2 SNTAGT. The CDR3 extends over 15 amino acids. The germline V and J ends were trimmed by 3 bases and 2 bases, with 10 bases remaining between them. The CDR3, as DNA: TGTGCCAGCAGTGATAGTTTCGAAAACACCGGGGAGCTGTTTTTT. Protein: CASSDSFENTGELFF.

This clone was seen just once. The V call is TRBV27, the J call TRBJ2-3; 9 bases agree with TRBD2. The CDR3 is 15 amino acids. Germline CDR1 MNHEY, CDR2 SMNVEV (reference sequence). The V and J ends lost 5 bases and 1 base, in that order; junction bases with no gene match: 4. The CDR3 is CASSRRTSGTDTQYF. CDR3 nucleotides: TGTGCCAGCAGTCGTAGGACTAGCGGCACAGATACGCAGTATTTT.

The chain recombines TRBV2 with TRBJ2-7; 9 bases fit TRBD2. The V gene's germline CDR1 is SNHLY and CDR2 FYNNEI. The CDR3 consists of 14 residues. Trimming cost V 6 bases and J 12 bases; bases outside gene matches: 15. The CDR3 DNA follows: TGTGCCAGCAGCGCTACTAGGGCGGGGGGGGTCCGGTACTTC. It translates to CASSATRAGGVRYF.

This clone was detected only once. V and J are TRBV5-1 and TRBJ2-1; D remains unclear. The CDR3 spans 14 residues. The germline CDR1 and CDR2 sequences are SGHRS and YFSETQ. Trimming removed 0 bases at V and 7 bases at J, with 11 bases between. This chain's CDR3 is CASSLANGPNEQFF. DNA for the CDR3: TGCGCCAGCAGCTTGGCCAATGGGCCAAATGAGCAGTTCTTC.

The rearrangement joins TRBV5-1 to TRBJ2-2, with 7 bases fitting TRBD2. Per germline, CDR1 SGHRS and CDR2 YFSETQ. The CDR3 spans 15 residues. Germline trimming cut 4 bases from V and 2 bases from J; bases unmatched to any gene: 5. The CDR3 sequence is CASSATSANTGELFF. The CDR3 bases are TGCGCCAGCAGCGCAACTAGCGCCAACACCGGGGAGCTGTTTTTT.

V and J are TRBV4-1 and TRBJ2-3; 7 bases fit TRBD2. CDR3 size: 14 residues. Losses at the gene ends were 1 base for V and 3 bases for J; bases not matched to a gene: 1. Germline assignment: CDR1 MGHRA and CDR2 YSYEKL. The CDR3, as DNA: TGCGCCAGCAGCCAAGGGGGGGGAACAGATACGCAGTATTTT. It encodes CASSQGGGTDTQYF.

The CDR3 sequence: CASRSDRGRETQYF. For the CDR3, the DNA is TGTGCCAGTAGATCGGACAGGGGGCGTGAGACCCAGTACTTC. The chain has TRBV19 and TRBJ2-5, with 11 positions matching TRBD1. V trimming: 6 bases; J trimming: 5 bases; junction bases outside the gene matches: 5. The length of the CDR3 is 14 residues. The germline V gene encodes CDR1 LNHDA and CDR2 SQIVND (reference sequence).

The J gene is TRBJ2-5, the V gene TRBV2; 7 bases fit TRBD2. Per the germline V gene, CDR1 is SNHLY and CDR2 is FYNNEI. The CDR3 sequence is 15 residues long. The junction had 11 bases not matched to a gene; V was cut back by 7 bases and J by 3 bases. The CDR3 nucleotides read TGTGCCAGCATAAAAGGGTTGCTAGCGGAAGAGACCCAGTACTTC. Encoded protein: CASIKGLLAEETQYF.